The 14 T cell receptor beta chains reported below all come from one sample, sequenced in a study of cytotoxic CD8 clonotypes in ibrutinib-treated CLL. Clones were sequenced by immunoSEQ multiplex PCR, and TCRdb holds only the in-frame ones, with some missing. The table shows about 44,000 clones, with around 68% occurring only once. Here the sequenced sample was PBMCs, taken after 12 months of ibrutinib treatment. The source of these receptors is a human donor with chronic lymphocytic leukemia.

This chain uses TRBV6-5 with TRBJ1-1; tentatively, D is TRBD1 (6 bases). The ends were cut back, 4 bases at V and 1 base at J, with 10 bases in the middle. Germline CDR1 is MNHEY and CDR2 is SVGAGI. This CDR3 is built from 14 residues. CDR3 protein: CASSFSRGNTEAFF. The CDR3 DNA sequence: TGTGCCAGCAGTTTCTCCAGGGGGAACACTGAAGCTTTCTTT.

This rearrangement joins TRBV5-3 to TRBJ1-2, with TRBD1 matching 7 bases. TRBV5-3 is sorted into the ORF group, with uncertain function. V shed 6 bases and J 8 bases; nucleotides not matched to a gene: 16. CDR3 length: 15 residues. The CDR3 sequence is CARKLTSTGTDGYTF. CDR3 nucleotide sequence: TGTGCCAGAAAACTAACTTCGACAGGGACTGACGGCTACACCTTC.

The CDR3 spells CASSVTGAKNSPLHF. The CDR3 nucleotides are TGTGCCAGCAGCGTTACAGGGGCTAAGAATTCACCCCTCCACTTT. This sequence joins TRBV9 and TRBJ1-6, with TRBD1 identical over 7 bases. This CDR3 has 15 residues. V dropped 2 bases and J dropped 7; count of bases not matched to a gene: 6. Germline CDR1 reads SGDLS; CDR2 reads YYNGEE.

This clone is medium-sized within its sample. This rearrangement joins TRBV2 to TRBJ1-2, with TRBD1 as a possible D gene (6 bases). CDR3 length equals 17 residues. Germline CDR1 reads SNHLY; CDR2 reads FYNNEI. Trimming removed 2 bases at V and 6 bases at J, with 22 bases between. CDR3 residues: CASSELRAMGGANGYTF. CDR3 DNA sequence: TGTGCCAGCAGTGAATTAAGGGCTATGGGGGGCGCAAATGGCTACACCTTC.

V is TRBV6-6 and J is TRBJ1-5; D remains unclear. The length of the CDR3 is 13 residues. CDR1 MNHNY and CDR2 SVGAGI come from the germline V gene (reference sequence). Trimming removed 0 bases at V and 6 bases at J, with 6 bases between. Here the CDR3 DNA reads TGTGCCAGCAGTTACTCGATGAGTCAGCCCCAGCATTTT. It is translated as CASSYSMSQPQHF.

The CDR3 is CASSRADQETQYF. The CDR3 nucleotides are TGCGCCAGCAGCAGGGCGGACCAAGAGACCCAGTACTTC. The V call is TRBV4-1, the J call TRBJ2-5; D is unclear. The length of the CDR3 is 13 residues. Per germline, CDR1 MGHRA and CDR2 YSYEKL. The V end lost 5 bases, the J end lost 0 bases, and 7 bases lay between the germline ends.

This clone was observed a single time. The chain joins TRBV6-5 to TRBJ1-3; D is undetermined. Trimming shortened V by 0 bases and J by 0 bases, and 6 bases separated the two germline ends. Per the germline V gene, CDR1 is MNHEY and CDR2 is SVGAGI. This CDR3 region has 15 residues. The CDR3 sequence is CASSYSESSGNTIYF. The CDR3 nucleotides are TGTGCCAGCAGTTACTCGGAGAGCTCTGGAAACACCATATATTTT.

This chain links TRBV28 with TRBJ2-1; possibly TRBD1 for D (6 bases). V was pared by 4 bases and J by 8 bases, with 6 bases between. Germline CDR1 MDHEN, CDR2 SYDVKM. The length of the CDR3 is 11 residues. The CDR3 here is CASSYRDEQFF. The CDR3 DNA reads TGTGCCAGCAGTTACAGGGATGAGCAGTTCTTC.

The chain is built from TRBV6-4 and TRBJ2-2; D gene unclear. The CDR3 is made up of 14 amino acids. Germline V gives CDR1 MRHNA, CDR2 SNTAGT. The V end lost 8 bases, the J end lost 1 base, and 11 bases lay between the germline ends. The CDR3 protein is CASSAWGNTGELFF. In nucleotides, the CDR3 is TGTGCCAGCTCGGCATGGGGGAACACCGGGGAGCTGTTTTTT.

The rearrangement joins TRBV19 to TRBJ2-1; TRBD2 matches 10 bases. The V segment lost 6 bases and the J segment 3 bases; nucleotides outside the gene matches: 5. Germline CDR1 reads LNHDA; CDR2 reads SQIVND (reference sequence). The CDR3 length is 15 residues. The CDR3: CASSPSGGVYNEQFF. The CDR3, as DNA: TGTGCCAGTAGCCCTAGCGGGGGAGTCTACAATGAGCAGTTCTTC.

The V and J genes are TRBV28 and TRBJ1-6, with D unclear. CDR3 length: 13 residues. V lost 8 bases and J lost 7, with 12 bases in between. Germline loops: CDR1 MDHEN, CDR2 SYDVKM. The CDR3, as DNA: TGTGCCAGCCGCCCCCCGCTAAATTCACCCCTCCACTTT. Its protein is CASRPPLNSPLHF.

The chain couples TRBV5-6 to TRBJ1-2, with 8 bases that match TRBD1. The V and J ends lost 4 bases and 8 bases, in that order; junction bases with no gene match: 10. CDR1 and CDR2 (germline): SGHDT, YYEEEE. The CDR3 is 14 amino acids. CDR3 sequence: CASSPGQDSWGYTF. DNA for the CDR3: TGTGCCAGCAGCCCGGGACAGGACTCCTGGGGCTACACCTTC.

This chain connects TRBV28 to TRBJ1-2; 11 bases are a match to TRBD1. Trimming cost V 5 bases and J 4 bases; bases outside gene matches: 3. The CDR3 is 14 residues long. Germline V CDR1 and CDR2: MDHEN, SYDVKM. CDR3 sequence reads: CASSGQGAAYGYTF. CDR3 in DNA: TGTGCCAGCAGTGGACAGGGGGCGGCCTATGGCTACACCTTC.

The rearrangement joins TRBV5-6 to TRBJ1-2; possible D gene TRBD1, 6 bases. This CDR3 is built from 12 residues. V lost 4 bases and J lost 9, with 13 bases in between. Germline V lookup: CDR1 SGHDT, CDR2 YYEEEE. CDR3 sequence: CASSLGQPRYTF. The CDR3 DNA sequence: TGTGCCAGCAGCCTTGGACAGCCACGCTACACCTTC.